The source of this T cell receptor (beta chain) is a study of vaccination and CD4 T cells after COVID-19. For the study at large: Investigators drew the post-COVID samples a median roughly 96 days after diagnosis, with a range of 35 to 161. Researchers treated cells with overlapping spike peptides taken from SARS-CoV-2, HCoV-NL63, HCoV-OC43 and HCoV-229E. Study results and limitations: A median of 86.3% of reactive clones, in convalescent patients, became evident only post-vaccination.

Sequenced with the Oncomine TCR Beta short-read assay was DNA taken from cultured CD4+ T cells. The source of extracted genomic DNA was cultured CD4+ T cells. Via MiXCR, TCRdb re-called the PCR reads, giving one row per CDR3 protein. There are 10,000 or so distinct CDR3 sequences in the sample; roughly 51% occur only once, and roughly 20% lies in the top ten. Only a few counts were recorded for this clonotype. The antigen is unknown. Described treatment: roughly 11-day PBMC culture with coronavirus spike peptide pools or control peptides (ViraFEST assay). V gave up 3 bases and J gave up 3 bases; unmatched junction bases: 9. The length of the CDR3 is 16 residues. Germline V lookup: CDR1 DFQATT, CDR2 SNEGSKA (reference sequence).

The genes are TRBV20-1 and TRBJ2-3, with 10 nucleotides matching TRBD1. This clonotype was sampled from a human donor who had recovered from COVID-19. The sample was CD4+ T cells from blood, cultured in vitro. The CDR3: CSASPTDRGFTDTQYF. The CDR3 DNA is TGCAGTGCTAGTCCCACGGACAGGGGGTTTACAGATACGCAGTATTTT.